Listed here are 9 T cell receptor beta chains from one sample, sequenced in a study of cytomegalovirus exposure and HLA in healthy donors. The PCR made use of 60 Vbeta and 13 Jbeta primers. Generated by immunoSEQ multiplex PCR, the TCRdb table keeps only in-frame clones and is missing some. The sample lists 180,000 or so clones; 75% to 90% were seen once. The sample taken for sequencing was PBMCs. These receptor sequences come from a man aged 18 to 29 in good health and CMV-seropositive.

The V and J genes are TRBV6-6 and TRBJ2-5; 9 bases line up with TRBD2. The CDR3 runs to 16 residues. CDR1 and CDR2 from the germline V gene are MNHNY and SVGAGI (reference sequence). The junction had 7 bases not matched to a gene; V was cut back by 0 bases and J by 5 bases. The DNA for the CDR3 is TGTGCCAGCAGTTACTCGGCGCGGGGGGGCTTGGAGACCCAGTACTTC. Its protein product is CASSYSARGGLETQYF.

The chain employs TRBV25-1 and TRBJ2-4, with TRBD2 identical over 11 bases. The CDR3 is 16 amino acids. Germline loops: CDR1 MGHDK, CDR2 SYGVNS. Germline trimming cut 6 bases from V and 0 bases from J; bases unmatched to any gene: 4. The CDR3 sequence is CASSPGLAVAKNIQYF. CDR3 DNA: TGTGCCAGCAGCCCGGGACTAGCGGTAGCCAAAAACATTCAGTACTTC.

This chain links TRBV6-1 with TRBJ2-3; D is unclear. The CDR3 loop spans 17 amino acids. The V gene lost 4 bases and the J gene lost 0 bases, with 17 bases spanning the gap. The germline CDR1 and CDR2 sequences are MNHNS and SASEGT. CDR3 in DNA: TGTGCCAGCAGTGTCCAGGAACATGGATCTAGCACAGATACGCAGTATTTT. It translates to CASSVQEHGSSTDTQYF.

Remarks on this clone: Other DNA sequences in this specimen translate into the identical CDR3. The chain carries TRBV5-4 and TRBJ1-6, with 9 bases matching TRBD1. Germline trimming cut 4 bases from V and 7 bases from J; bases unmatched to any gene: 9. The CDR3 sequence is 16 residues long. Germline CDR1 SGHNT, CDR2 YYREEE (reference sequence). In nucleotides, the CDR3 is TGTGCCAGCAGCGTGGGATACAGGGGGCCCAATTCACCCCTCCACTTT. Amino acid sequence: CASSVGYRGPNSPLHF.

The rearrangement uses TRBV6-5 and TRBJ2-2; D unclear. The V gene lost 1 base and the J gene lost 1 base, with 4 bases spanning the gap. CDR3 size: 14 residues. Germline V gene sequence: CDR1 MNHEY, CDR2 SVGAGI. In nucleotides, the CDR3 is TGTGCCAGCAGTTACTTTAGGAACACCGGGGAGCTGTTTTTT. The encoded protein is CASSYFRNTGELFF.

The V call is TRBV5-3, the J call TRBJ1-3; 8 nucleotides align to TRBD1. TRBV5-3 is assigned to the ORF class and has an uncertain function. The CDR3 extends over 19 amino acids. V dropped 4 bases and J dropped 0; count of bases not matched to a gene: 15. The CDR3 loop is CARSTGQAFDFISGNTIYF. For the CDR3, the DNA is TGTGCCAGAAGCACGGGACAGGCCTTCGACTTTATCTCTGGAAACACCATATATTTT.

J is TRBJ2-3 and V is TRBV10-1; 8 nucleotides line up with TRBD1. V lost 6 bases and J lost 4; bases outside the gene matches: 3. CDR1 WNHNN and CDR2 SYGVQD come from the germline V gene (reference sequence). The CDR3 covers 13 residues. This CDR3 is CASSRTGSDTQYF. For the CDR3, the DNA is TGCGCCAGCAGCAGGACAGGGTCAGATACGCAGTATTTT.

The V call is TRBV19, the J call TRBJ2-5, with no clear D. The CDR3 covers 14 residues. The germline gives CDR1 LNHDA, CDR2 SQIVND (reference sequence). V was pared by 5 bases and J by 1 base, with 11 bases between. CDR3 in DNA: TGTGCCAGTAGTCCCCGGAGCTTCCAAGAGACCCAGTACTTC. The encoded protein is CASSPRSFQETQYF.

J is TRBJ1-3 and V is TRBV18; 8 bases fit TRBD1. The CDR3 extends over 16 amino acids. Trimming removed 4 bases from V and 0 bases from J; junction bases left unmatched: 5. In germline, CDR1 is KGHSH, CDR2 LQKENI. The CDR3 is CASSLGQGSSGNTIYF. In DNA form, the CDR3 reads TGTGCCAGCTCACTTGGACAGGGAAGCTCTGGAAACACCATATATTTT. Full variable domain (outside the CDR3, taken from reference TRBV18 and TRBJ1-3): NAGVMQNPRHLVRRRGQEARLRCSPMKGHSHVYWYRQLPEEGLKFMVYLQKENIIDESGMPKERFSAEFPKEGPSILRIQQVVRGDSAAYFCASSLGQGSSGNTIYFGEGSWLTVV.